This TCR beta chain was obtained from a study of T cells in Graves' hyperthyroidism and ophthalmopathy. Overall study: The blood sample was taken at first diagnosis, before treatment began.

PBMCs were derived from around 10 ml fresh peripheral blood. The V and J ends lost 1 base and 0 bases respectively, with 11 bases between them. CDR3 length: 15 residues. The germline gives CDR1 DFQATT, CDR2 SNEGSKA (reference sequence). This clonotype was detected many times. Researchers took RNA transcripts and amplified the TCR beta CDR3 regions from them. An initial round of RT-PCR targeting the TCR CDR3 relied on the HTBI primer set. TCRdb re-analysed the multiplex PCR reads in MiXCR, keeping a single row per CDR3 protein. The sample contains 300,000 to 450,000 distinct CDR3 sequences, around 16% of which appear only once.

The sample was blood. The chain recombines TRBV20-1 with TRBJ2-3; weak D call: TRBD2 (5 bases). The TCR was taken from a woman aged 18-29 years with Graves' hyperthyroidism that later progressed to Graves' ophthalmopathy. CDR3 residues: CSARASYSSTDTQYF. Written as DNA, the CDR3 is TGCAGTGCTAGAGCTAGCTACTCTAGCACAGATACGCAGTATTTT.